These 19 T cell receptor beta chains share one sample of origin, sequenced in a study of blood T cell repertoires in COVID-19 (dated by TCRdb to 2018 to 2021). The library was built by means of the immunoSEQ multiplex PCR assay. Imported from immuneACCESS, the table was reduced by TCRdb to in-frame sequences with V and J called. These copies leave out some clones; in studies compared against another copy, an unresolved V gene accounts for under half, and the cause of the remainder is not known. A total of about 21,000 clones appear in this sample, about 89% of them only once. In total, the top ten clones hold approximately 17% of the sample. Sequencing input: peripheral blood. The receptor set was obtained from a man aged 65-85 years with active COVID-19.

The chain joins TRBV11-3 to TRBJ1-2, with TRBD1 identical over 7 bases. The CDR3 is 16 residues long. Per the germline V gene, CDR1 is SGHNT and CDR2 is YENEEA. With 5 bases clipped from V and 5 bases from J, the junction kept 14 bases outside the gene matches. The CDR3 spells CASSPNAGQRLYGYTF. The CDR3 bases are TGTGCCAGCAGCCCCAACGCGGGACAGCGGCTTTATGGCTACACCTTC.

The chain couples TRBV7-2 to TRBJ2-7, with 9 nucleotides matching TRBD1. Trimming at V came to 6 bases and at J to 2 bases, leaving 2 bases not matched to a gene. Germline CDR1 is SGHTA and CDR2 is FQGNSA. The CDR3 totals 13 residues. CDR3 loop: CASSWDRAYEQYF. In nucleotides, the CDR3 is TGTGCCAGCAGTTGGGACAGGGCCTACGAGCAGTACTTC. The full variable domain, in which reference TRBV7-2 and TRBJ2-7 provide the parts outside the CDR3, is GAGVSQSPSNKVTEKGKDVELRCDPISGHTALYWYRQSLGQGLEFLIYFQGNSAPDKSGLPSDRFSAERTGGSVSTLTIQRTQQEDSAVYLCASSWDRAYEQYFGPGTRLTVT.

The rearrangement uses TRBV4-1 and TRBJ1-4; 10 bases are a match to TRBD1. V lost 8 bases and J lost 3; bases outside the gene matches: 9. Germline assignment: CDR1 MGHRA and CDR2 YSYEKL. The CDR3 extends over 16 amino acids. This CDR3 is CASAGQGIGANEKLFF. For the CDR3, the DNA is TGCGCCAGCGCGGGACAGGGGATAGGGGCTAATGAAAAACTGTTTTTT.

The chain combines TRBV5-1 with TRBJ2-1, with a possible D match to TRBD1 (5 bases). Deletions cut 2 bases from V and 7 bases from J, with 10 bases between. Per germline, CDR1 SGHRS and CDR2 YFSETQ. The CDR3 loop spans 13 amino acids. CDR3 loop: CASSFGQPNEQFF. CDR3 in DNA: TGCGCCAGCAGCTTCGGACAACCTAATGAGCAGTTCTTC.

The chain joins TRBV30 to TRBJ2-2; tentative D call: TRBD1 (6 bases). Germline CDR1 reads GTSNPN; CDR2 reads SVGIG (reference sequence). CDR3 length equals 13 residues. Trimming took 0 bases from V and 8 from J, leaving 10 bases between them. CDR3 sequence reads: CAWSVGQSGELFF. The CDR3 nucleotides are TGTGCCTGGAGTGTTGGACAGTCGGGGGAGCTGTTTTTT.

This chain links TRBV4-1 with TRBJ2-1, with D perhaps matching TRBD2 (6 bases). Germline values: CDR1 MGHRA, CDR2 YSYEKL. This CDR3 is built from 17 residues. Trimming took 0 bases from V and 0 from J, leaving 12 bases between them. The CDR3 region is CASSQDWDFPSYNEQFF. CDR3 coding DNA: TGCGCCAGCAGCCAAGATTGGGACTTCCCCTCCTACAATGAGCAGTTCTTC.

This chain connects TRBV5-5 to TRBJ1-4; 9 positions match TRBD1. Trimming took 4 bases from V and 7 from J; bases not matched to a gene: 8. The CDR3 is made up of 15 amino acids. CDR1 SGHKS and CDR2 YYEKEE come from the germline V gene (reference sequence). Here the CDR3 reads CASSPGQGWGEKLFF. The CDR3 DNA sequence: TGTGCCAGCAGCCCGGGACAGGGCTGGGGTGAAAAACTGTTTTTT.

This sequence joins TRBV7-2 and TRBJ1-2, with 7 bases aligning to TRBD1. CDR1 is SGHTA and CDR2 is FQGNSA in the germline V gene. With V trimmed by 5 bases and J by 10 bases, 10 bases remained unmatched. The length of the CDR3 is 13 residues. In DNA, the CDR3 is TGTGCCAGCAGCCCAGGGGGGACAGTGTTCTACACCTTC. It codes for CASSPGGTVFYTF. Using reference TRBV7-2 and TRBJ1-2 for the parts outside the CDR3, the full variable domain is GAGVSQSPSNKVTEKGKDVELRCDPISGHTALYWYRQSLGQGLEFLIYFQGNSAPDKSGLPSDRFSAERTGGSVSTLTIQRTQQEDSAVYLCASSPGGTVFYTFGSGTRLTVV.

J is TRBJ2-1 and V is TRBV11-3, with 8 bases matching TRBD2. V trimming: 0 bases; J trimming: 2 bases; junction bases outside the gene matches: 0. CDR3 length equals 15 residues. Germline V CDR1 and CDR2: SGHNT, YENEEA. CDR3 nucleotides: TGTGCCAGCAGCTTAGAAGCGGGAGCCTACAATGAGCAGTTCTTC. It yields the protein CASSLEAGAYNEQFF.

The V call is TRBV7-9, the J call TRBJ2-2; 9 positions match TRBD1. CDR1 is SEHNR, CDR2 FQNEAQ, per germline (reference sequence). The V and J ends lost 4 bases and 5 bases, in that order; junction bases with no gene match: 5. The CDR3 consists of 15 residues. CDR3 residues: CASSSDRGKTGELFF. The DNA of the CDR3 is TGTGCCAGCAGCTCTGACAGGGGGAAGACCGGGGAGCTGTTTTTT.

This chain joins TRBV3-1 (or the pseudogene TRBV3-2) and TRBJ2-2; 14 nucleotides agree with TRBD2. The trim removed 3 bases at V and 6 bases at J, leaving 0 bases unmatched. The germline V gene encodes CDR1 LGHDT and CDR2 YNNKEL (reference sequence). This CDR3 is built from 15 residues. The CDR3 loop is CASSQGLAGAGELFF. DNA of the CDR3: TGTGCCAGCAGCCAGGGACTAGCGGGGGCCGGGGAGCTGTTTTTT.

The rearrangement uses TRBV5-4 and TRBJ2-1, with 9 bases that match TRBD2. CDR3 length equals 15 residues. Per the germline V gene, CDR1 is SGHNT and CDR2 is YYREEE (reference sequence). With 4 bases clipped from V and 5 bases from J, the junction kept 7 bases outside the gene matches. CDR3 protein: CASSPGGRADNEQFF. Here the CDR3 DNA reads TGTGCCAGCAGCCCGGGCGGGAGGGCCGACAATGAGCAGTTCTTC. Together with reference TRBV5-4 and TRBJ2-1, the CDR3 gives the full variable domain: ETGVTQSPTHLIKTRGQQVTLRCSSQSGHNTVSWYQQALGQGPQFIFQYYREEENGRGNFPPRFSGLQFPNYSSELNVNALELDDSALYLCASSPGGRADNEQFFGPGTRLTVL.

This chain uses TRBV19 with TRBJ2-7; D uncertain. With 4 bases removed from V and 0 bases from J, the gap between germline ends came to 7 bases. Germline CDR1 LNHDA, CDR2 SQIVND (reference sequence). This CDR3 is 13 amino acids long. CDR3 sequence (DNA): TGTGCCAGTAGTACCGGGTACTCCTACGAGCAGTACTTC. Translated, it gives CASSTGYSYEQYF.

This rearrangement joins TRBV6-6 to TRBJ2-1, with D unresolved. Trimming left V 6 bases short and J 2 bases short, with 8 bases between. CDR3 length: 13 amino acids. Germline values: CDR1 MNHNY, CDR2 SVGAGI (reference sequence). Written as DNA, the CDR3 is TGTGCCAGCAGCCTCCTCCCCTACAATGAGCAGTTCTTC. It translates to CASSLLPYNEQFF.

Only one count was recorded for this clone. The V gene is TRBV6-5, the J gene TRBJ2-7; no definite D call. Germline lookup yields CDR1 MNHEY and CDR2 SVGAGI. V dropped 7 bases and J dropped 2 bases, with 15 bases sitting between them. The CDR3 covers 14 residues. CDR3 DNA sequence: TGTGCCAGCAACCAAGCGATTCTCCCCTACGAGCAGTACTTC. This translates into CASNQAILPYEQYF.

This chain uses TRBV4-1 with TRBJ1-1; D remains unclear. V lost 1 base to trimming and J lost 1 base, with 7 bases between them. CDR3 size: 14 residues. CDR1 and CDR2 (germline): MGHRA, YSYEKL. CDR3 in amino acids: CASSQVNRNTEAFF. CDR3 DNA sequence: TGCGCCAGCAGCCAAGTCAACAGGAACACTGAAGCTTTCTTT.

The chain carries TRBV9 and TRBJ1-2; 7 nucleotides align to TRBD1. CDR3 length: 15 amino acids. In germline, CDR1 is SGDLS, CDR2 YYNGEE. The V segment lost 4 bases and the J segment 3 bases; nucleotides outside the gene matches: 9. The CDR3 spells CASSPSGGTDYGYTF. The CDR3 nucleotides are TGTGCCAGCAGCCCAAGTGGAGGGACAGACTATGGCTACACCTTC. The full variable domain, its missing parts supplied by reference TRBV9 and TRBJ1-2, is DSGVTQTPKHLITATGQRVTLRCSPRSGDLSVYWYQQSLDQGLQFLIQYYNGEERAKGNILERFSAQQFPDLHSELNLSSLELGDSALYFCASSPSGGTDYGYTFGSGTRLTVV.

A remark on this clone: This likely came from a read error, as a far larger clone is one base away. The V gene is TRBV5-1, the J gene TRBJ2-7; TRBD1 agrees at 8 bases. The CDR3 extends over 14 amino acids. CDR1 and CDR2 (germline): SGHRS, YFSETQ. V trimming: 5 bases; J trimming: 5 bases; junction bases outside the gene matches: 9. The CDR3 DNA is TGCGCCAGCAGATTATACTGGACAGGGAACGAGCAGTACTTC. This translates into CASRLYWTGNEQYF.

This chain links TRBV7-8 with TRBJ2-6; the D is unclear. CDR3 length: 12 amino acids. Germline V gene data show CDR1 as SGHVS and CDR2 as FQNEAQ. Trimming removed 4 bases at V and 6 bases at J, with 4 bases between. The CDR3 protein is CASSSPANVLTF. The CDR3 bases are TGTGCCAGCAGCTCTCCGGCCAACGTCCTGACTTTC.